Described below is a single T cell receptor beta chain sequence and its context. The data stem from a study of T cell clones after liver transplantation. The CDR3 sequence is 15 residues long. Germline values: CDR1 MNHEY, CDR2 SVGAGI. The V gene lost 5 bases and the J gene lost 2 bases, with 12 bases spanning the gap. Assay used: immunoSEQ multiplex PCR; TCRdb lists only in-frame clones, some missing. Among 70,000 or so clones listed, under 95% were seen once. The TCR was taken from a human donor who received a liver transplant. V and J are TRBV6-5 and TRBJ2-2; D is undetermined. This sample comprised CD4+ T cells from blood, obtained before liver transplant. The CDR3 spells CASSPDGLNTGELFF. CDR3 DNA: TGTGCCAGCAGTCCCGACGGGTTAAACACCGGGGAGCTGTTTTTT.